A selection of T cell receptor beta chains follows, all from one sample in a study of T cell changes during pregnancy in multiple sclerosis. TCRdb's table, derived via immunoSEQ multiplex PCR, lists solely in-frame clones and lacks some. The top ten clones hold 1.5% to 2% of a sample with under 110,000 clones, about 90% of them seen once. The sequenced sample was peripheral blood, obtained before pregnancy. The receptors stem from a female donor with multiple sclerosis, enrolled in a pregnancy study. Both conserved end residues are part of each CDR3. A D gene is named only where the DNA matches it firmly. Where a row states a size, it is once, few, many or the class of an expanded clone; other rows omit it.

d_call j_call clone_size v_call cdr3_nt cdr3_aa
TRBD1 TRBJ1-5 . TRBV5-4 TGTGCCAGCAGCTTGGGGGACAGGATGGTCGATCAGCCCCAGCATTTT CASSLGDRMVDQPQHF
TRBD2 TRBJ2-5 . TRBV9 TGTGCCAGCAGCCCTTCGAGCGGGAGGAGGGCAGAGACCCAGTACTTC CASSPSSGRRAETQYF
. TRBJ1-3 . TRBV18 TGTGCCAGCTCACCATTACAGGGACGGACCTCTGGAAACACCATATATTTT CASSPLQGRTSGNTIYF
TRBD2 TRBJ2-1 . TRBV5-1 TGCGCCAGCAGCACATCCGGGACTAGCGGGGCCAATGAGCAGTTCTTC CASSTSGTSGANEQFF
TRBD2 TRBJ2-7 . TRBV6-1 TGTGCCAGCAGTGCCCGAGCGGGGATCTCCTACGAGCAGTACTTC CASSARAGISYEQYF
. TRBJ1-2 few TRBV6-5 TGTGCCAGTCGAACAGGGACGAGGGATGGCTACACCTTC CASRTGTRDGYTF
. TRBJ2-1 . TRBV19 TGTGCCAGTAGTTCCCAGGGTAACAATGAGCAGTTCTTC CASSSQGNNEQFF
TRBD1 TRBJ1-1 . TRBV5-1 TGCGCCAGCAGTTGGACAGGGAATAAGTTTGAAGCTTTCTTT CASSWTGNKFEAFF
TRBD1 TRBJ2-7 . TRBV5-1 TGCGCCAGCAGCTTCGGGACAGACATATACGAGCAGTACTTC CASSFGTDIYEQYF
TRBD1 TRBJ2-7 . TRBV11-3 TGTGCCAGCAGCATCGACAGGGCTGCCTCCTACGAGCAGTACTTC CASSIDRAASYEQYF
. TRBJ1-5 few TRBV19 TGTGCCAGTAGTATGCCTGGGGGGTGGGATCAGCCCCAGCATTTT CASSMPGGWDQPQHF
TRBD1 TRBJ1-2 . TRBV4-3 TGCGCCAGCAGCCATGGACAGGGGAGTAACTATGGCTACACCTTC CASSHGQGSNYGYTF
. TRBJ2-3 . TRBV30 TGTGCCTGGAGGCAGGTTAGCACAGATACGCAGTATTTT CAWRQVSTDTQYF
TRBD1 TRBJ1-2 . TRBV6-5 TGTGCCAGCAGTCGAACAGGGGCCGCTGGCTACACCTTC CASSRTGAAGYTF
TRBD1 TRBJ2-3 . TRBV19 TGTGCCAGTAGTATACCGGGACAGGGCACAGATACGCAGTATTTT CASSIPGQGTDTQYF
. TRBJ2-7 . TRBV18 TGTGCCAGCTCACCACCGGGCGGCGGGAAGCAGTACTTC CASSPPGGGKQYF
TRBD1 TRBJ1-4 . TRBV19 TGTGCCAGTAGTATAGAAGGACGGACAGGTTCATCTAATGAAAAACTGTTTTTT CASSIEGRTGSSNEKLFF
. TRBJ1-4 . TRBV21-1 TGTGCCAGCAGCAAAAGGACAGCGGGAGGTGAAAAACTGTTTTTT CASSKRTAGGEKLFF
. TRBJ2-1 . TRBV19 TGTGCCAGTATGATGCGGGCTGGAGTCGCCTACAATGAGCAGTTCTTC CASMMRAGVAYNEQFF
TRBD1 TRBJ2-7 . TRBV27 TGTGCCAGCAGTCACGGGACAGGGTACGAGCAGTACTTC CASSHGTGYEQYF
TRBD1 TRBJ1-6 few TRBV11-2 TGTGCCAGCAGCTTAGGACAGGGAGGTTCACCCCTCCACTTT CASSLGQGGSPLHF
TRBD1 TRBJ2-1 once TRBV18 TGTGCCAGCTCATTTTACCGGACAGGGGAGAACGGGAATGAGCAGTTCTTC CASSFYRTGENGNEQFF
. TRBJ2-7 . TRBV11-3 TGTGCCAGCAGCTTAGTAATCGGGGGAGGCGAGCAGTACTTC CASSLVIGGGEQYF
TRBD2 TRBJ2-5 . TRBV7-8 TGTGCCAGCAGCCAACAACTTGGGACTAGCGCCCTCCAAGAGACCCAGTACTTC CASSQQLGTSALQETQYF
. TRBJ1-5 once TRBV6-6 TGTGCCAGCAGTCCCCATAGCAATCAGCCCCAGCATTTT CASSPHSNQPQHF
. TRBJ2-3 once TRBV6-5 TGTGCCAGCAGACCCACTCTAGGTACAGATACGCAGTATTTT CASRPTLGTDTQYF
. TRBJ1-1 . TRBV6-5 TGTGCCAGCAGTGGAGGCTGGGCCACCACTGAAGCTTTCTTT CASSGGWATTEAFF
. TRBJ2-1 . TRBV2 TGTGCCAGCAGTGAATATAGGAGGCTGAATGAGCAGTTCTTC CASSEYRRLNEQFF
TRBD2 TRBJ2-5 . TRBV9 TGTGCCAGCAGCTCCCGCACTAGCGGGGGGGAGACCCAGTACTTC CASSSRTSGGETQYF
. TRBJ1-5 . TRBV16 TGTGCCAGCAGTCCGGACACCTATCAGCCCCAGCATTTT CASSPDTYQPQHF
. TRBJ2-1 . TRBV7-2 TGTGCCAGCAGCTTAACTGTGCAGGGGTACAATGAGCAGTTCTTC CASSLTVQGYNEQFF
TRBD1 TRBJ2-2 . TRBV6-1 TGTGCCAGCATAAGGACAGGGCTAATCACCGGGGAGCTGTTTTTT CASIRTGLITGELFF
. TRBJ2-7 . TRBV19 TGTGCCAGTAGTTCGGTTACCTACGAGCAGTACTTC CASSSVTYEQYF
. TRBJ1-1 . TRBV7-3 TGTGCCAGCAGCTTAAGGTCAGGGGACACTGAAGCTTTCTTT CASSLRSGDTEAFF
. TRBJ2-2 . TRBV10-3 TGTGCCATCAGTGACGGCAGGGCTCGTGACACCGGGGAGCTGTTTTTT CAISDGRARDTGELFF
TRBD2 TRBJ2-1 . TRBV13 TGTGCCAGCAGCTCTGGACTAGTTGTACACAATGAGCAATTCTTC CASSSGLVVHNEQFF
. TRBJ1-5 . TRBV2 TGTGCCAGCAGTGATTGGCCTCCCAGGCCGGATCAGCCCCAGCATTTT CASSDWPPRPDQPQHF
. TRBJ1-1 once TRBV9 TGTGCCAGCAGCGTAGGCATGCAGGTCACTGAAGCTTTCTTT CASSVGMQVTEAFF
. TRBJ1-5 . TRBV6-1 TGTGCCAGCAGTCAACAGGGAACAAGCAATCAGCCCCAGCATTTT CASSQQGTSNQPQHF
. TRBJ2-5 once TRBV5-1 TGCGCCAGCAGTTTGAGGGGTGTTGGTTTCGAGACCCAGTACTTC CASSLRGVGFETQYF
TRBD1 TRBJ1-2 . TRBV30 TGTGCCTGGAGATTACAGGGGGCGCCGACTGGCTACACCTTC CAWRLQGAPTGYTF
. TRBJ2-5 . TRBV11-2 TGTGCCAGCAGCTTACTAACGGAGACCCAGTACTTC CASSLLTETQYF
. TRBJ1-6 . TRBV7-3 TGTGCCAGCAGCCCCAGTGGAGGAGATTCACCCCTCCACTTT CASSPSGGDSPLHF
. TRBJ2-1 . TRBV25-1 TGTGCCAGCAGTGCGGGATATGAGCAGTTCTTC CASSAGYEQFF
TRBD2 TRBJ2-1 . TRBV27 TGTGCCAGCAGGCCTACCGGGACTAGTGGCAATGAGCAGTTCTTC CASRPTGTSGNEQFF
TRBD2 TRBJ2-5 . TRBV5-1 TGCGCCAGCAGCGGGATTAGCGGGTCGGGGAACCGAGAGACCCAGTACTTC CASSGISGSGNRETQYF
. TRBJ1-1 . TRBV29-1 TGCAGCGCCCAGCGGCAGGCTGGGGACACTGAAGCTTTCTTT CSAQRQAGDTEAFF
. TRBJ1-2 . TRBV21-1 TGTGCCAGCAGCAGGGGGGACCCCTATGGCTACACCTTC CASSRGDPYGYTF
TRBD2 TRBJ2-3 . TRBV9 TGTGCCAGCAGCGTATCGGGACTAGCGGAGAGGCAGTATTTT CASSVSGLAERQYF